This T cell receptor (beta chain) was captured by sequencing in a study of identical twins. As for this clonotype: No antigen is known for it.

TCRdb reprocessed the 5' RACE reads with MiXCR, giving one entry per CDR3 protein. The repertoire holds approximately 1.8 million distinct CDR3 sequences, with roughly 35% as singletons. Donors uniformly comprised healthy Caucasians. Overall study findings and caveats: The analysis was cross-sectional rather than longitudinal within donors. Within beta out-of-frame sequences, the excess sharing observed between twins was weaker. Within twin pairs, the out-of-frame alpha sequences they shared showed excess low generation probability.

V shed 6 bases, J shed 0 bases, and the junction held 9 bases outside the gene matches. This CDR3 comprises 16 residues. CDR1 is MDHEN and CDR2 is SYDVKM in the germline V gene. Material: cord blood. The genes are TRBV28 and TRBJ2-3; 7 bases are a match to TRBD2. This TCR was sampled from a newborn girl in good health. The CDR3 protein is CASSLGPAGSTDTQYF. The CDR3 DNA sequence: TGTGCCAGCAGCCTGGGGCCAGCGGGAAGCACAGATACGCAGTATTTT.